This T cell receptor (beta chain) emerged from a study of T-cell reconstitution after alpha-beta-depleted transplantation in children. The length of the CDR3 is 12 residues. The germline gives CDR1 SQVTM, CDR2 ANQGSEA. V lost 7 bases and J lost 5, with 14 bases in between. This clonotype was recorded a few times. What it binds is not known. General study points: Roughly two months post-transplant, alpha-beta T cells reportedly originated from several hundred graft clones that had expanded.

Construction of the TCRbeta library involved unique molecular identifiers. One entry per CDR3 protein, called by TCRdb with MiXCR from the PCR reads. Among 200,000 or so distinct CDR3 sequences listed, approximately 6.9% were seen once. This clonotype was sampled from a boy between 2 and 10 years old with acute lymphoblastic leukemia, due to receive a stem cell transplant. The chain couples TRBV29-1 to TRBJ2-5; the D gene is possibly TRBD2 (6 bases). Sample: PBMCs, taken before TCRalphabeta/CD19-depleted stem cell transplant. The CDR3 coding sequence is TGCAGCGCGCTTATTGGGGGGGAGACCCAGTACTTC. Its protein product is CSALIGGETQYF.